These 8 T cell receptor beta chains were all obtained from the same sample, sequenced in a study of vaccination and CD4 T cells after COVID-19. Treatment meaning: approximately nine-day PBMC culture with coronavirus spike peptide pools or control peptides (ViraFEST assay). Investigators obtained the unexposed donor's CD4+ T cells before the COVID-19 pandemic (2011-2018). These receptors have no identified antigens. The study sequenced cultured CD4+ T cell DNA using the Oncomine TCR Beta short-read assay. TCRdb re-analysed the PCR reads in MiXCR, keeping a single row per CDR3 protein. The sample records some 2,000 distinct CDR3 sequences, roughly 55% being singletons. The material sequenced was CD4+ T cells from blood, cultured in vitro. Receptor source: a human donor in good health.

This clonotype was picked up a small number of times. This sequence joins TRBV10-1 and TRBJ2-1; 7 nucleotides match TRBD2. The V and J ends lost 4 bases and 12 bases, in that order; junction bases with no gene match: 6. Germline V CDR1 and CDR2: WNHNN, SYGVQD (reference sequence). This CDR3 spans 12 amino acids. The CDR3 loop is CASSGGGSGQFF. CDR3 nucleotide sequence: TGCGCCAGCAGTGGAGGCGGGAGTGGGCAGTTCTTC.

The sample holds a few counts of this clonotype. The chain couples TRBV7-6 to TRBJ1-2; D not certain. Trimming took 5 bases from V and 8 from J, leaving 27 bases between them. This CDR3 is built from 17 residues. CDR1 and CDR2 (germline): SGHVS, FNYEAQ. The CDR3 DNA is TGTGCCAGCAGCCCCGGCCTGGGCCAACCCTACCTTGGGGGCTACACCTTC. It is translated as CASSPGLGQPYLGGYTF.

The V gene is TRBV7-9, the J gene TRBJ2-7, with TRBD2 matching over 7 bases. The CDR3 length is 14 residues. V was pared by 5 bases and J by 3 bases, with 7 bases of the junction left unmatched. The germline CDR1 and CDR2 sequences are SEHNR and FQNEAQ (reference sequence). CDR3: CASSTGAGYYEQYF. In DNA, the CDR3 is TGTGCCAGCAGCACGGGAGCGGGATACTACGAGCAGTACTTC.

The chain couples TRBV4-3 to TRBJ2-5; no reliable D call. Trimming shortened V by 3 bases and J by 1 base, and 9 bases separated the two germline ends. CDR1 and CDR2 (germline): LGHNA, YSLEER. This CDR3 spans 14 amino acids. DNA of the CDR3: TGCGCCAGCAGCCAGAACCAAGTCCAAGAGACCCAGTACTTC. Protein: CASSQNQVQETQYF.

This rearrangement joins TRBV7-2 to TRBJ1-6, with D possibly TRBD1 on 6 matching bases. Germline-derived CDR1 and CDR2 are SGHTA and FQGNSA. V was clipped by 0 bases and J by 10 bases, with 13 bases between them. CDR3 length: 15 residues. The CDR3 loop reads CASSLAGRGVSPLHF. CDR3 nucleotides: TGTGCCAGCAGCTTAGCGGGTAGGGGGGTCTCACCCCTCCACTTT.

The rearrangement links TRBV2 to TRBJ2-5, with D maybe TRBD1 (5 bases). This CDR3 is 13 amino acids long. Germline V gene lookup returns CDR1 SNHLY and CDR2 FYNNEI. The ends were cut back, 4 bases at V and 3 bases at J, with 9 bases in the middle. This CDR3 is CASSAGSEETQYF. CDR3 DNA: TGTGCCAGCAGTGCAGGGTCGGAAGAGACCCAGTACTTC.

Written as DNA, the CDR3 is TGTGCCAGCAGCTCGCCCGGGACGGAGAGCTCCTACGAGCAGTACTTC. This translates into CASSSPGTESSYEQYF. The V and J genes are TRBV7-9 and TRBJ2-7; D possibly uses TRBD1 or TRBD2 (5 bases each). CDR3 length: 16 residues. With 4 bases removed from V and 0 bases from J, the gap between germline ends came to 16 bases. Germline CDR1 and CDR2: SEHNR and FQNEAQ (reference sequence).

This clonotype was counted a few times. The chain joins TRBV7-8 to TRBJ1-2; TRBD1 aligns across 7 bases. Germline V gene data show CDR1 as SGHVS and CDR2 as FQNEAQ. This CDR3 is 14 amino acids long. J gave up 3 bases and V 5 bases, and 6 bases lay outside the gene matches. CDR3 amino acids: CASSLVRGHYGYTF. The CDR3 nucleotides are TGTGCCAGCAGCCTAGTGAGGGGGCACTATGGCTACACCTTC.